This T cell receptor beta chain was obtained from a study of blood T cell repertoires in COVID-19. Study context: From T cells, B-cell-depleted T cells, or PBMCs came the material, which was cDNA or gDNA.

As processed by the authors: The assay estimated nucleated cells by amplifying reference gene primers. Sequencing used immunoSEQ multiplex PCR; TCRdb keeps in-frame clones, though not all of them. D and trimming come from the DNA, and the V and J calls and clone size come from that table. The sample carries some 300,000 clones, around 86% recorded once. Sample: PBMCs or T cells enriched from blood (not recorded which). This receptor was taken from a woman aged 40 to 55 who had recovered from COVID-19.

DNA of the CDR3: TGTGCCAGCTCATCGAGGACAGGGGACGGCTACACCTTC. Translation gives CASSSRTGDGYTF. V gene TRBV18 combines with J gene TRBJ1-2, with 9 nucleotides matching TRBD1. The V segment lost 5 bases and the J segment 8 bases; nucleotides outside the gene matches: 6. This CDR3 contains 13 residues. The V gene's germline CDR1 is KGHSH and CDR2 LQKENI. Full variable domain (missing parts from reference TRBV18 and TRBJ1-2): NAGVMQNPRHLVRRRGQEARLRCSPMKGHSHVYWYRQLPEEGLKFMVYLQKENIIDESGMPKERFSAEFPKEGPSILRIQQVVRGDSAAYFCASSSRTGDGYTFGSGTRLTVV.